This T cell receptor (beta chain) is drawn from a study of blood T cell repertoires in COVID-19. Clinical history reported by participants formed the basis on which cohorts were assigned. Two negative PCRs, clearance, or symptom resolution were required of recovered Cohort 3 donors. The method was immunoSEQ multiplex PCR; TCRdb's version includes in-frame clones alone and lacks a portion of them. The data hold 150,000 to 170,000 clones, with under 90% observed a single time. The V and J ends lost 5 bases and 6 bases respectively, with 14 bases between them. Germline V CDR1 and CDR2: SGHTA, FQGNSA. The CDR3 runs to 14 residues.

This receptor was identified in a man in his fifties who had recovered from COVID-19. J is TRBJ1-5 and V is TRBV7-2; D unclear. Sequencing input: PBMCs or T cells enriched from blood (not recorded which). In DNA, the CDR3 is TGTGCCAGCAGCCTCGGCGCCGCGGGTCAGCCCCAGCATTTT. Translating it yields CASSLGAAGQPQHF.